This T cell receptor (beta chain) was sequenced for a study of T cell clones after liver transplantation. Study in general: Immunosuppression withdrawal was tried within 2 years after liver transplantation in this trial. TCRbeta sequencing after a pre-transplant mixed lymphocyte reaction identified graft-donor-reactive clones, later tracked in post-transplant blood. Until 12-24 months post-transplant, subjects got standard immunosuppression and no induction.

Repertoires were generated with immunoSEQ multiplex PCR, while TCRdb's copy carries only in-frame clones and drops some. The repertoire holds 68,000 or so clones, with around 80% as singletons. A remark on this clone: The antigen is undetermined.

The study's findings and limits: Post-transplant, graft-donor-reactive CD4 TCRbeta sequences in blood dropped significantly in 5 of 8 subjects.

V lost 0 bases and J 7 bases, leaving 7 bases between the germline ends. CDR1 and CDR2 (germline): GTSNPN, SVGIG (reference sequence). This CDR3 region has 11 residues. The sequenced sample was CD4+ T cells from blood, obtained before liver transplant. This chain joins TRBV30 and TRBJ2-7; D gene ambiguous. The sequence was collected from a human donor who received a liver transplant. The CDR3 sequence is CAWSVFQEQYF. CDR3 nucleotides: TGTGCCTGGAGTGTATTCCAGGAGCAGTACTTC.